The 4 T cell receptor beta chains listed next were all sequenced from one sample in a study of cytomegalovirus exposure and HLA in healthy donors. Primers: 60 Vbeta forward and 13 Jbeta reverse. Generated by immunoSEQ multiplex PCR, the TCRdb table keeps only in-frame clones and is missing some. There are about 130,000 clones in the sample; roughly 71% occur only once, and around 1.3% lies in the top ten. Specimen: PBMCs. The receptors were sampled from a middle-aged woman in good health and CMV-seronegative.

CDR3 coding DNA: TGTGCCAGCAGCGTAGAGGGGGCTTTAGAGACCCAGTACTTC. This translates into CASSVEGALETQYF. V gene TRBV9 combines with J gene TRBJ2-5, with 7 bases aligning to TRBD1. The CDR3 extends over 14 amino acids. From germline, CDR1 is SGDLS and CDR2 YYNGEE. With V trimmed by 0 bases and J by 4 bases, 3 bases remained unmatched.

The rearrangement links TRBV27 to TRBJ2-7, with TRBD1 matching 10 bases. Germline CDR1 MNHEY, CDR2 SMNVEV (reference sequence). V was clipped by 2 bases and J by 2 bases; unmatched bases: 0. The CDR3 has 14 residues. CDR3 sequence: CASSLDRGPYEQYF. DNA of the CDR3: TGTGCCAGCAGTTTAGACAGGGGGCCCTACGAGCAGTACTTC.

The chain is built from TRBV10-3 and TRBJ1-1; TRBD1 might be the D (6 bases). Germline V lookup: CDR1 ENHRY, CDR2 SYGVKD. The length of the CDR3 is 13 residues. V dropped 5 bases and J dropped 7 bases, with 14 bases sitting between them. CDR3 protein: CAISSTGVDEAFF. CDR3 DNA: TGTGCCATCAGTTCGACAGGTGTTGATGAAGCTTTCTTT.

V gene TRBV13 combines with J gene TRBJ1-6; the match to TRBD1 covers 8 bases. The CDR3 extends over 19 amino acids. Germline CDR1 reads PRHDT; CDR2 reads FYEKMQ (reference sequence). V was pared by 1 base and J by 3 bases, with 11 bases of the junction left unmatched. This CDR3 is CASSLVHGQGGFYNSPLHF. CDR3 nucleotide sequence: TGTGCCAGCAGCTTAGTCCACGGACAGGGAGGATTCTATAATTCACCCCTCCACTTT.